This T cell receptor beta chain came from a study of cytomegalovirus exposure and HLA in healthy donors. The germline V gene has CDR1 LNHDA and CDR2 SQIVND (reference sequence). CDR3 length: 19 amino acids. Findings and caveats of the study: Another analysis was done later, and it associated roughly 15,000 TCR beta sequences with HLA alleles at 0.05 false discovery rate. Most observed TCR sequences were rare, whereas some public TCRs were detected in many donors. Earlier analysis looked at TCR beta V segments, and most were productive about 87% or about 30% of the time.

Regarding this clone: The antigen remains unidentified.

Researchers ran the PCR with 60 Vbeta and 13 Jbeta primers. Here immunoSEQ multiplex PCR was the method, and the copy in TCRdb shows in-frame clones only, minus some. The sample records 150,000 or so clones, more than 70% being singletons. This sequence was found in a middle-aged woman in good health and CMV-seropositive. The genes are TRBV19 and TRBJ2-5; D not certain. The DNA matches TRBJ2-7 better at its end, which makes the J call doubtful. Specimen: PBMCs. DNA of the CDR3: TGTGCCAGTAGCCCTACCTCTCTTGCCCGTGGGGATCTATGGGGCGAGCAGTACTTC. Translating gives CASSPTSLARGDLWGEQYF.